What follows is one TCR beta chain and its context. The target antigen is unknown. The sample originates from a study of CD8 T cells in Susac syndrome. Germline assignment: CDR1 KGHSH and CDR2 LQKENI. The CDR3 sequence is 14 residues long. Trimming took 1 base from V and 5 from J, leaving 12 bases between them. Random-hexamer reverse transcription was applied to about 0.45 to 1 ug RNA. Multiplex immunoSEQ PCR targeted 54 Vbeta and 13 Jbeta TCR beta segments. Each CDR3 protein is one row after TCRdb ran MiXCR on the immunoSEQ multiplex PCR reads. The sample includes under 550,000 distinct CDR3 sequences, around 85% of them seen just once. Study observations and caveats: Individuals included in the TCR sequencing and HLA analysis were acknowledged by the study to be relatively few in number.

The source material was CD8+ T cells from PBMCs. V is TRBV18 and J is TRBJ2-7; D may be TRBD1 (6 bases). This TCR derives from a human donor with multiple sclerosis. The CDR3 DNA sequence: TGTGCCAGCTCACCACTCGGACAGCTAGACGAGCAGTACTTC. Amino acid sequence: CASSPLGQLDEQYF.